Each of the 6 T cell receptor beta chains below was sequenced from the same sample in a study of T-cell memory formation after mild COVID-19. TCRdb independently ran MiXCR on the 5' RACE reads; one entry per CDR3 protein. This table has a few hundred thousand distinct CDR3 sequences, roughly 26% appearing once. The material sequenced was PBMCs or a T cell subset sorted from them (not recorded which). The source is an adult woman who had mild COVID-19 (a few samples of this study predate the infection). Cell type and time point are not known.

This clonotype was seen just once. This chain's CDR3 is CSAEFGPPDTQYF. DNA of the CDR3: TGCAGTGCTGAGTTTGGACCGCCAGATACGCAGTATTTT. J is TRBJ2-3 and V is TRBV20-1; D remains ambiguous. With 5 bases removed from V and 4 bases from J, the gap between germline ends came to 13 bases. CDR1 DFQATT and CDR2 SNEGSKA come from the germline V gene (reference sequence). The length of the CDR3 is 13 residues.

The rearrangement uses TRBV9 and TRBJ2-1; no clear D gene. Germline V CDR1 and CDR2: SGDLS, YYNGEE. CDR3 length: 14 residues. The ends were cut back, 3 bases at V and 7 bases at J, with 14 bases in the middle. CDR3 DNA: TGTGCCAGCAGCGCCACTTCTGGCCCGAATGAGCAGTTCTTC. It is translated as CASSATSGPNEQFF.

The V call is TRBV29-1, the J call TRBJ2-7, with D possibly matching TRBD2 (5 bases). V was shortened by 3 bases and J by 5 bases, with 14 bases between the two germline ends. CDR3 length: 13 amino acids. Germline V lookup: CDR1 SQVTM, CDR2 ANQGSEA. CDR3 nucleotides: TGCAGCGTTGACGAGGGAAGTCCCAACGAGCAGTACTTC. Residues: CSVDEGSPNEQYF.

The J gene is TRBJ1-5, the V gene TRBV6-5; weak D call: TRBD1 (5 bases). The germline gives CDR1 MNHEY, CDR2 SVGAGI. CDR3 length equals 15 residues. The V end lost 3 bases, the J end lost 2 bases, and 11 bases lay between the germline ends. The CDR3 bases are TGTGCCAGCAGTTATCTACCCAGGGGCAATCAGCCCCAGCATTTT. It specifies CASSYLPRGNQPQHF.

The chain recombines TRBV14 with TRBJ1-1; D is possibly TRBD1 (5 bases). With 4 bases removed from V and 5 bases from J, the gap between germline ends came to 20 bases. CDR3 length: 16 amino acids. The germline V gene has CDR1 SGHDN and CDR2 FVKESK. The CDR3 DNA reads TGTGCCAGCAGCCTCACCAGGGATATCTTGGAAACTGAAGCTTTCTTT. As protein: CASSLTRDILETEAFF. Combining the CDR3 with reference TRBV14 and TRBJ1-1 gives the whole variable domain EAGVTQFPSHSVIEKGQTVTLRCDPISGHDNLYWYRRVMGKEIKFLLHFVKESKQDESGMPNNRFLAERTGGTYSTLKVQPAELEDSGVYFCASSLTRDILETEAFFGQGTRLTVV.

This clonotype was picked up a small number of times. The chain has TRBV6-4 and TRBJ2-5, with a tentative D call TRBD1 (6 bases). V dropped 7 bases and J dropped 0 bases, with 15 bases sitting between them. Germline CDR1 is MRHNA and CDR2 is SNTAGT. This CDR3 has 15 residues. The CDR3 sequence is CASTRTAVDQETQYF. Written as DNA, the CDR3 is TGTGCCAGCACCCGGACAGCCGTCGACCAAGAGACCCAGTACTTC.